Given below is one T cell receptor beta chain in context. This specimen belongs to a study of blood T cell repertoires in COVID-19. Study-wide background: Material from acute and convalescent COVID-19 was sourced from the United States, Italy and Spain.

During active infection, Seattle patients enrolled and were then monitored through disease. The method was immunoSEQ multiplex PCR; TCRdb's version includes in-frame clones alone and lacks a portion of them. The sample holds 150,000 or so clones, 80% to 90% seen once. This CDR3 region has 15 residues. CDR1 and CDR2 from the germline V gene are SGHAT and FQNNGV. J was trimmed by 1 base and V by 5 bases; bases with no gene match: 4. Specimen: peripheral blood. The origin of this receptor is a man younger than 30 with COVID-19, enrolled during active disease. The chain links TRBV11-2 to TRBJ2-7, with TRBD2 matching 11 bases. CDR3: CASSLTSGSSYEQYF. The CDR3 nucleotides are TGTGCCAGCAGCCTCACTAGCGGGAGTTCCTACGAGCAGTACTTC.